This is a list of T cell receptor beta chains from one sample in a study of blood T cell repertoires in COVID-19. Profiled with immunoSEQ multiplex PCR; TCRdb holds only in-frame clones, not every one. The sample gives 90,000 to 100,000 clones, around nine tenths of which show up once; approximately 15% is in the top ten. Sequencing was carried out using peripheral blood. Receptors originate from a human donor in a cohort sampled during active COVID-19. The CDR3 runs from the conserved cysteine through the conserved F or W. D genes are given only for firm matches. The size entry is marked missing in some rows and otherwise reads once, few, many or a size class.

j_call | clone_size | cdr3_length | d_call | v_call | cdr3_nt | cdr3_aa
TRBJ2-2 | few | 18 | TRBD1 | TRBV5-1 | TGCGCCAGCAGCCCCAGTCCCCCACAGGGGGCACACACCGGGGAGCTGTTTTTT | CASSPSPPQGAHTGELFF
TRBJ1-1 | NA | 15 | TRBD1 | TRBV9 | TGTGCCAGCACGCCGTCGGGACAGGTGAGCCCTGAAGCTTTCTTT | CASTPSGQVSPEAFF
TRBJ1-5 | NA | 15 | TRBD1 | TRBV9 | TGTGCCAGCAGCGTCTCCTGGACAGGGGACCAGCCCCAGCATTTT | CASSVSWTGDQPQHF
TRBJ1-3 | NA | 14 | NA | TRBV25-1 | TGTGCCAGCAGTGAACGAGGGCCTGGAAACACCATATATTTT | CASSERGPGNTIYF
TRBJ2-2 | NA | 15 | TRBD1 | TRBV7-7 | TGTGCTAGCAGCCCGACAGGGGGCGACCCCGGGGAGCTGTTTTTT | CASSPTGGDPGELFF
TRBJ2-5 | NA | 15 | NA | TRBV6-2/TRBV6-3 | TGTGCCAGCAGTTACTCCGGTGGGGGGGCAGAGACCCAGTACTTC | CASSYSGGGAETQYF
TRBJ2-5 | NA | 15 | TRBD2 | TRBV7-8 | TGTGCCAGCAGCTCCAGGACTAGTTCCGTGGAGACCCAGTACTTC | CASSSRTSSVETQYF
TRBJ2-7 | NA | 12 | NA | TRBV6-2/TRBV6-3 | TGTGCCAGCAGCTCCTTAGCCTACGAGCAGTACTTC | CASSSLAYEQYF
TRBJ2-3 | once | 16 | TRBD1 | TRBV3-1/TRBV3-2 | TGTGCCAGCAGCCTGACAGGGGGCGTTGGGACAGATACGCAGTATTTT | CASSLTGGVGTDTQYF
TRBJ1-1 | NA | 15 | TRBD1 | TRBV9 | TGTGCCAGCAGCGTAGGAACAGGGGAAGGCACTGAAGCTTTCTTT | CASSVGTGEGTEAFF
TRBJ2-3 | once | 15 | TRBD2 | TRBV11-2 | TGTGCCAGCAGCCTAATAGAGCGGGAGGTTCCTACGCAGTATTTT | CASSLIEREVPTQYF
TRBJ1-2 | NA | 14 | NA | TRBV11-2 | TGTGCCAGCGGGTCAGACAGGTCGATTGGTGGCTACACCTTC | CASGSDRSIGGYTF
TRBJ1-1 | NA | 15 | TRBD1 | TRBV6-6 | TGTGCCAGCAGTCCCCGACAGGGGGCATCCACTGAAGCTTTCTTT | CASSPRQGASTEAFF
TRBJ2-3 | NA | 11 | NA | TRBV20-1 | TGCAGTGCTAGAATAAAAGATACGCAGTATTTT | CSARIKDTQYF
TRBJ2-3 | NA | 14 | NA | TRBV19 | TGTGCCAGTAGTGCCTTACAGGGCCCAGATACGCAGTATTTT | CASSALQGPDTQYF
TRBJ2-3 | NA | 19 | TRBD2 | TRBV4-3 | TGCGCCAGCAGCCAAGATCCGGGGTGGGGGAGGGCCTTTACAGATACGCAGTATTTT | CASSQDPGWGRAFTDTQYF
TRBJ2-7 | NA | 13 | NA | TRBV28 | TGTGCCAGCACCAACACAGGGTCACAGGAGCAGTACTTC | CASTNTGSQEQYF
TRBJ2-5 | NA | 13 | TRBD2 | TRBV6-5 | TGTGCCAGCAGTTCTAGCGGGAGGGAGACCCAGTACTTC | CASSSSGRETQYF
TRBJ2-2 | NA | 17 | NA | TRBV11-2 | TGTGCCAGCAGCCATAGGCCTACAGGGCCGAACACCGGGGAGCTGTTTTTT | CASSHRPTGPNTGELFF
TRBJ2-3 | NA | 13 | NA | TRBV4-2 | TGTGCCAGCAGCCAAGCCGGCACAGATACGCAGTATTTT | CASSQAGTDTQYF
TRBJ2-6 | NA | 17 | TRBD1 | TRBV11-2 | TGTGCCAGCAGGGGTCCGGGACAGGGGGCTGGGGCCAACGTCCTGACTTTC | CASRGPGQGAGANVLTF
TRBJ1-5 | NA | 14 | NA | TRBV28 | TGTGCCAGCAGTCGGAGTTATAGCAATCAGCCCCAGCATTTT | CASSRSYSNQPQHF
TRBJ2-3 | few | 15 | TRBD2 | TRBV7-8 | TGTGCCAGCAGCTCTAGCGGGACCAGCACAGATACGCAGTATTTT | CASSSSGTSTDTQYF
TRBJ2-2 | NA | 15 | TRBD1 | TRBV18 | TGTGCCAGCTCAGCCGGGACAGCGAACACCGGGGAGCTGTTTTTT | CASSAGTANTGELFF
TRBJ1-2 | once | 17 | TRBD1 | TRBV28 | TGTGCCAGCAGTCTGGGGGGACAGGGGCTAATTTCGAGAGGCTACACCTTC | CASSLGGQGLISRGYTF
TRBJ1-5 | once | 14 | TRBD1 | TRBV5-1 | TGCGCCAGCTCTCTGACAGGGGGCACTCAGCCCCAGCATTTT | CASSLTGGTQPQHF
TRBJ1-5 | NA | 13 | NA | TRBV12-3/TRBV12-4 | TGTGCCAGCAGTAGGACAGACAATCAGCCCCAGCATTTT | CASSRTDNQPQHF
TRBJ1-1 | NA | 13 | NA | TRBV6-1 | TGTGCCAGCAGTGAGTTACAGGTGGGAAAAGCTTTCTTT | CASSELQVGKAFF
TRBJ2-7 | NA | 14 | TRBD1 | TRBV19 | TGTGCCAGTAGTATGTGGACAGGGGGCAGCGAGCAGTACTTC | CASSMWTGGSEQYF
TRBJ2-2 | NA | 15 | NA | TRBV24-1 | TGTGCCACCAGCCTCGGACAGCTCAACACCGGGGAGCTGTTTTTT | CATSLGQLNTGELFF
TRBJ1-1 | NA | 16 | NA | TRBV7-6 | TGTGCCAGCAGCCCCGCCGGTGGGGGGGAGGGCGCTGAAGCTTTCTTT | CASSPAGGGEGAEAFF
TRBJ2-3 | NA | 16 | NA | TRBV7-9 | TGTGCCAGCAGCTTAGCGTTTCCCCTAAGCACAGATACGCAGTATTTT | CASSLAFPLSTDTQYF
TRBJ2-7 | NA | 16 | TRBD2 | TRBV4-1 | TGCGCCAGCAGCCAAGGATCAATAGCGGGAGGATACGAGCAGTACTTC | CASSQGSIAGGYEQYF
TRBJ2-7 | NA | 17 | NA | TRBV21-1 | TGTGCCAGCAGCAAAAGACCGACAGGGAGTAACTCCTACGAGCAGTACTTC | CASSKRPTGSNSYEQYF
TRBJ1-5 | few | 15 | TRBD1 | TRBV2 | TGTGCCAGCAGGGGGGGACAGATTAGCAATCAGCCCCAGCATTTT | CASRGGQISNQPQHF
TRBJ2-3 | NA | 17 | TRBD2 | TRBV5-4 | TGTGCCAGCAGCCCGCGACTAGCGGGGGGATACACAGATACGCAGTATTTT | CASSPRLAGGYTDTQYF
TRBJ2-3 | few | 12 | TRBD1 | TRBV6-5 | TGTGCCAGCAGCCACAGGGGATATACGCAGTATTTT | CASSHRGYTQYF
TRBJ2-1 | NA | 15 | TRBD2 | TRBV27 | TGTGCCAGCCAGGAGGCGGGAGAGAACTACAATGAGCAGTTCTTC | CASQEAGENYNEQFF
TRBJ2-1 | NA | 19 | TRBD2 | TRBV7-2 | TGTGCCAGCAGCTACATGGGGCCAGCGGGGGCCTACTATAACAATGAGCAGTTCTTC | CASSYMGPAGAYYNNEQFF
TRBJ2-5 | NA | 15 | TRBD1 | TRBV30 | TGTGCCTGGAGTGTAGATGGACAGGCTCAAGAGACCCAGTACTTC | CAWSVDGQAQETQYF
TRBJ1-3 | NA | 15 | NA | TRBV9 | TGTGCCAGCAGCGCCCATTACAGCTCTGGAAACACCATATATTTT | CASSAHYSSGNTIYF
TRBJ2-3 | NA | 17 | TRBD1 | TRBV4-2 | TGTGCCAGCAGCCCCATCGACACAGGGGCGAGGGGAGATACGCAGTATTTT | CASSPIDTGARGDTQYF
TRBJ2-1 | NA | 16 | TRBD2 | TRBV5-8 | TGTGCCAGCAGCTTACCGGCTAGCGGGGGGCCGGGTGAGCAGTTCTTC | CASSLPASGGPGEQFF